The 6 T cell receptor beta chains in this list originate from one sample, sequenced in a study of CD4 T cells in relation to SARS-CoV-2 and coronaviruses. No antigens are known for them. Assay: immunoSEQ multiplex PCR; the TCRdb copy retains only in-frame clones and omits some. In the table there are 40,000 or so clones, approximately 86% of which are singletons. Sequencing input: naive CD4+ T cells from PBMCs, cultured in vitro. The sample's subset: naive CD4+ T cells isolated by negative enrichment. These TCRs come from an adult with COVID-19.

The chain carries TRBV28 and TRBJ2-5, with 8 bases fitting TRBD1. CDR1 is MDHEN, CDR2 SYDVKM, per germline. Germline trimming cut 6 bases from V and 2 bases from J; bases unmatched to any gene: 20. The CDR3 totals 19 residues. CDR3 sequence: CASRNRGSFEGQGQETQYF. The CDR3 DNA reads as TGTGCCAGCAGAAACAGGGGGTCTTTTGAGGGTCAGGGTCAAGAGACCCAGTACTTC.

The chain carries TRBV4-1 and TRBJ2-1; 8 bases map to TRBD2. CDR3 size: 15 residues. Looked up from germline, CDR1 is MGHRA and CDR2 is YSYEKL. Trimming took 11 bases from V and 5 from J; bases not matched to a gene: 14. The CDR3 is CASLGLSGSDNEQFF. The CDR3 nucleotides read TGCGCCTCCCTAGGGCTAAGCGGGAGCGACAATGAGCAGTTCTTC.

The chain carries TRBV4-1 and TRBJ1-1, with a tentative D call TRBD1 (6 bases). V lost 7 bases and J lost 0, with 18 bases in between. Per the germline V gene, CDR1 is MGHRA and CDR2 is YSYEKL. The CDR3 spans 16 residues. The CDR3 region is CASKQFRTGLNTEAFF. CDR3 sequence (DNA): TGCGCCAGCAAACAATTCCGTACAGGGCTGAACACTGAAGCTTTCTTT.

The chain joins TRBV28 to TRBJ1-2; TRBD1 agrees at 9 bases. Germline values: CDR1 MDHEN, CDR2 SYDVKM. V lost 10 bases to trimming and J lost 5 bases; unmatched junction nucleotides: 14. The CDR3 covers 15 residues. The CDR3 is CATSTRDRGIYGYTF. CDR3 coding DNA: TGTGCCACCTCTACGAGAGACAGGGGGATTTATGGCTACACCTTC.

This chain joins TRBV3-1 (or the pseudogene TRBV3-2) and TRBJ2-3; 8 positions agree with TRBD2. In germline, CDR1 is LGHDT, CDR2 YNNKEL (reference sequence). CDR3 length: 13 amino acids. The trim removed 6 bases at V and 5 bases at J, leaving 4 bases unmatched. CDR3 nucleotides: TGTGCCAGCAGTAAGCGGGAGTTAGATACGCAGTATTTT. Residues: CASSKRELDTQYF.

The chain couples TRBV27 to TRBJ2-7, with 7 nucleotides matching TRBD1. The CDR3 is 15 amino acids. CDR1 and CDR2 from the germline V gene are MNHEY and SMNVEV (reference sequence). J gave up 1 base and V 4 bases, and 7 bases lay outside the gene matches. The DNA of the CDR3 is TGTGCCAGCAGTTCGGAGACAGGGCGATCCTACGAGCAGTACTTC. The encoded protein is CASSSETGRSYEQYF.